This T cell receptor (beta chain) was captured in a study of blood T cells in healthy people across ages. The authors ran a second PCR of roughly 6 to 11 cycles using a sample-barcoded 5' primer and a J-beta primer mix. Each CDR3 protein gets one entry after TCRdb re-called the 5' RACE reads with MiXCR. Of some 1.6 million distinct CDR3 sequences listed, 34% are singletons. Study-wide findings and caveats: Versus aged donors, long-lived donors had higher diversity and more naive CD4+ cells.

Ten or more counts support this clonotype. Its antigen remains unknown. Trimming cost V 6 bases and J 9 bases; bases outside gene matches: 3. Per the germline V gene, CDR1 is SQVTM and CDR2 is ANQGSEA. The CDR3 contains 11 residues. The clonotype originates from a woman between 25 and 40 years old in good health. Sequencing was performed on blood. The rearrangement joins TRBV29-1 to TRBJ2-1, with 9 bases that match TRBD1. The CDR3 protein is CSVDRGSEQFF. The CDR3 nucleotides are TGCAGCGTGGACAGGGGTAGTGAGCAGTTCTTC.